This T cell receptor beta chain is drawn from a study of naive and memory T cell subsets. This clonotype was seen only a few times. There are 17 residues in the CDR3. The germline gives CDR1 SGHDN, CDR2 FVKESK. V dropped 0 bases and J dropped 7 bases, with 21 bases sitting between them. Two oligonucleotides, mixed equimolar, formed the beta constant-region primer covering TRBC1 and TRBC2. MiXCR, applied by TCRdb to the UMI-ligation and nested PCR reads, yields one record per CDR3 protein. The profile covers 25,000 to 30,000 distinct CDR3 sequences, with roughly a tenth appearing a single time and roughly a sixth taken by the ten largest.

The rearrangement joins TRBV14 to TRBJ1-2; weak D call: TRBD1 (5 bases). Sequencing was performed on effector memory CD4+ T cells from blood. Regarding subset: effector memory, CD45RA- CD27-. The source of this sequence is a human donor in good health. CDR3 amino acids: CASSQDGQGSLTSGYTF. The CDR3 bases are TGTGCCAGCAGCCAAGACGGTCAGGGTAGTCTCACGAGTGGCTACACCTTC.